The clone carrying this TCR beta chain was detected only a few times. Antigen: not known. These data come from a study of post-analysis software for immune sequencing data. Study results and limitations: F measure showed strong co-clustering of same-batch samples. In patients, about five TRBV segments were more frequent than in controls, with TRBV5-6, TRBV5-1 and TRBV20-1 among them. Compared against controls, patients with multiple sclerosis displayed significantly lower normalized Chao1 diversity.

This CDR3 spans 15 amino acids. CDR1 MNHEY and CDR2 SVGAGI come from the germline V gene. V lost 5 bases, J lost 5 bases, and 18 bases lay in between. Researchers reported that TCR beta cDNA libraries carried unique molecular identifiers. Input of roughly 0.95 to 11 million T cells yielded roughly 530,000 cDNA molecules. TCRdb passed the PCR reads through MiXCR, listing each CDR3 protein once. The sample has about 210,000 distinct CDR3 sequences, around 30% seen once. J is TRBJ1-1 and V is TRBV6-5, with D tentatively TRBD1 (5 bases). The clonotype was recovered from a girl aged 2 to 17 with multiple sclerosis. Material: blood. The CDR3: CASSPMGRGGTEAFF. The CDR3 nucleotides read TGTGCCAGCAGTCCAATGGGACGGGGAGGGACTGAAGCTTTCTTT.